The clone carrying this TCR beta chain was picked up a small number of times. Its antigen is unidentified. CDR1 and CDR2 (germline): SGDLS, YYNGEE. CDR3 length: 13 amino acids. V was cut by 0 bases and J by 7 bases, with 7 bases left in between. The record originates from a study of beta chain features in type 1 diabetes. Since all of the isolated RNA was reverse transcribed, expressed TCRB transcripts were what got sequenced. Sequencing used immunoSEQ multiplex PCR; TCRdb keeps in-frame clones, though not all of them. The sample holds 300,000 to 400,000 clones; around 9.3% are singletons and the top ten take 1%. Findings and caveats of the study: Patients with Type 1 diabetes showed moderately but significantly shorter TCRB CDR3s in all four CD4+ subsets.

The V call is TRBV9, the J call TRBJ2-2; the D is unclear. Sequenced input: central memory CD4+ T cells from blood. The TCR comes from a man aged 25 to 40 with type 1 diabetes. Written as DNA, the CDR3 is TGTGCCAGCAGCGTAGGTTTTTACGGGGAGCTGTTTTTT. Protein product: CASSVGFYGELFF.